This TCR beta chain was sequenced for a study of blood T cell repertoires in COVID-19 (TCRdb year 2020). Context from the whole study: Samples covering the acute and convalescent phases of COVID-19 were provided by collaborators in the United States, Italy and Spain. Where HLA class I and class II types were available, the types were taken from metadata supplied by the sample provider, not from assay-based typing. Samples were obtained from the ongoing ImmuneRACE study (first 160 participants) and from about 1,300 subjects provided by 6 global collaborators. The sample metadata nearly always contained a de-identified subject ID, COVID-19 status, age in years and sex. The material from the prospective study consisted of cDNA or gDNA derived from T cells, B-cell-depleted T cells, or PBMCs. The dataset comprised deeply sampled blood TCRbeta repertoires from subjects exposed to, actively infected with, or recovered from COVID-19. The repertoires were released in a freely available public database meant as a resource for research on the immune response to SARS-CoV-2.

Enrolling through a virtual design, the prospective study's participants ranged in age from roughly 18 to 90 years and lived across approximately 25 United States geographic areas. Cohort assignment in the prospective study relied on participant-reported clinical history from a screening survey and a study questionnaire. For ImmuneRACE Cohort 3, a participant was defined as recovered based on two consecutive negative NP/OP PCR tests, clearance by a healthcare professional, or resolution of symptoms. Mobile phlebotomists in the prospective study collected whole blood, serum and a nasopharyngeal or oropharyngeal swab from every participant. Prospective study participants could optionally give additional blood draws and questionnaires over a 2-month period. Before DNA extraction, prospective study blood samples were shipped either frozen or at room temperature. From the cysteine through the phenylalanine, the CDR3 covers 14 amino acids. The read is trimmed to its CDR3 DNA, 42 bases read in frame from base 1. V and J lose 1 base and 0 bases, and a span of 10 bases separates them. Via the germline V gene, CDR1 is SQVTM and CDR2 ANQGSEA.

The paper's findings and limits, for the study overall: How much clinical and demographic metadata was included differed by source and by participant, and the metadata was provided uncurated.

Details on this clone: Its antigen has not been determined. No base-level quality is on record; no much larger clone is a single base apart.

The immunoSEQ Assay, a bias-controlled multiplex PCR, was used to amplify TCRbeta CDR3 regions from genomic DNA. As for the authors' bioinformatics: The number of nucleated cells in each sample was estimated by amplification of reference gene primers within the assay. To quantify the absolute abundance of each unique TCRbeta CDR3 rearrangement, sequence reads were collapsed and filtered. Productive Simpson clonality was computed per sample as the square root of Simpson's diversity index over productive rearrangements. Drawn from immuneACCESS, this table holds only the in-frame rearrangements with V and J called that TCRdb kept. Clones are partly lost; checked studies trace under half to an unresolved V gene and leave the rest unexplained. From that table come the V and J calls and clone size; the DNA was used to work out D and trimming. Recorded for this sample are roughly 330,000 clones; 87% of them occurred a single time. The leading ten clones occupy under 6% of the sample.

The sequence links TRBV29-1 to TRBJ2-7; too little of a D gene remains to name it. The TCR was taken from a woman aged 30 to 39 who had recovered from COVID-19. Sequenced sample: PBMCs or T cells enriched from blood (not recorded which). CDR3 sequence: CSVEAPSSSYEQYF. At the DNA level, the sequence is TGCAGCGTTGAAGCCCCCTCCAGCTCCTACGAGCAGTACTTC.